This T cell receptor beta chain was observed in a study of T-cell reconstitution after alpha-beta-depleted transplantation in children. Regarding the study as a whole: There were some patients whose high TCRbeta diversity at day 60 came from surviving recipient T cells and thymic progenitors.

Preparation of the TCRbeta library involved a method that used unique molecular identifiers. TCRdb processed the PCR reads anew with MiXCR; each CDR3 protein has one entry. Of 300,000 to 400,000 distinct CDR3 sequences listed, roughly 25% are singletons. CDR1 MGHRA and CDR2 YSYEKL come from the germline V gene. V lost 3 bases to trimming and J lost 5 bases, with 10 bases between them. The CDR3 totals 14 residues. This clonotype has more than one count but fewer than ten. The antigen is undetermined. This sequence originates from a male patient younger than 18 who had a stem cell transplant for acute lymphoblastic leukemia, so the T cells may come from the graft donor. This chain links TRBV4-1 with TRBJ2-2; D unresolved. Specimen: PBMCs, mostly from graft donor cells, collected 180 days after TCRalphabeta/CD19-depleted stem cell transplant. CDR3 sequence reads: CASSHGWITGELFF. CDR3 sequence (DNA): TGCGCCAGCAGCCACGGCTGGATTACCGGGGAGCTGTTTTTT.